This entry is about one TCR beta chain. The sample belongs to a study of shared clonotypes between healthy human individuals. Overall study: CD4 naive cells filled three plates per donor, CD4 memory three, CD8 naive two and CD8 memory one.

Using immunoSEQ multiplex PCR, the repertoire was profiled, and TCRdb retains in-frame clones only, with some absent. The table has around 2,000,000 clones, about 95% seen once; the top ten hold more than 0.95%. CD45RO-negative CD8 cells positively selected for CCR7 made up the naive population, which excluded terminally differentiated effector memory CD45RA+ cells. Germline V lookup: CDR1 MNHNS, CDR2 SASEGT. The CDR3 runs to 15 residues. V lost 5 bases, J lost 0 bases, and 13 bases lay in between. Sequenced material: naive CD8+ T cells sorted from blood. This chain uses TRBV6-1 with TRBJ1-1; no clear D. The origin of this receptor is a man younger than 35 in good health. The CDR3 DNA reads as TGTGCCAGCAGTTTACCCGGACGGTTGAACACTGAAGCTTTCTTT. It yields the protein CASSLPGRLNTEAFF.